This entry lists 23 T cell receptor beta chains sequenced from one sample in a study of PD-1 blockade in classical Hodgkin lymphoma. Noted time point: cycle 4 day 1 (C4D1), after more than 5 weeks of nivolumab. After autologous stem cell transplantation all patients relapsed, and prior brentuximab vedotin exposure differed between cohorts. Assay: immunoSEQ multiplex PCR; the TCRdb copy retains only in-frame clones and omits some. The sample records about 60,000 clones, about 89% being singletons. This specimen consisted of peripheral blood mononuclear cells (PBMCs), obtained before the fourth cycle of nivolumab. These receptors all stem from a human donor with classical Hodgkin lymphoma.

This chain connects TRBV6-5 to TRBJ1-1; the match to TRBD1 covers 7 bases. The CDR3 runs to 14 residues. Germline CDR1 and CDR2: MNHEY and SVGAGI. Trimming removed 6 bases from V and 5 bases from J; junction bases left unmatched: 9. The CDR3 DNA reads TGTGCCAGCAGGGACACAGGGGAAGGAACTGAAGCTTTCTTT. This codes for CASRDTGEGTEAFF.

This rearrangement joins TRBV30 to TRBJ2-3, with TRBD1 matching 7 bases. From germline, CDR1 is GTSNPN and CDR2 SVGIG (reference sequence). The trim removed 4 bases at V and 4 bases at J, leaving 8 bases unmatched. The CDR3 runs to 14 residues. CDR3 sequence: CAWITRTGPDTQYF. Written as DNA, the CDR3 is TGTGCCTGGATTACCAGGACAGGCCCAGATACGCAGTATTTT.

V usage is TRBV25-1 and J usage is TRBJ2-1; D is perhaps TRBD1 or TRBD2 (6 bases each). Germline CDR1 MGHDK, CDR2 SYGVNS. V was cut by 4 bases and J by 6 bases, with 10 bases left in between. CDR3 length: 13 amino acids. CDR3 residues: CASSGRGGNEQFF. The CDR3 DNA sequence: TGTGCCAGCAGTGGCAGGGGAGGCAATGAGCAGTTCTTC.

The rearrangement joins TRBV6-1 to TRBJ1-2; 7 bases fit TRBD1. In germline, CDR1 is MNHNS, CDR2 SASEGT. The CDR3 has 13 amino acids. V shed 8 bases and J 6 bases; nucleotides not matched to a gene: 9. The CDR3 DNA is TGTGCCAGCGGCAGGGGGGCGATTGATGGCTACACCTTC. This encodes CASGRGAIDGYTF.

The J gene is TRBJ2-3, the V gene TRBV29-1; D gene unclear. The ends were cut back, 1 base at V and 4 bases at J, with 9 bases in the middle. The CDR3 extends over 13 amino acids. The germline V gene encodes CDR1 SQVTM and CDR2 ANQGSEA. The CDR3 sequence: CSVEAVSADTQYF. The CDR3 region has the DNA TGCAGCGTTGAAGCGGTCTCCGCAGATACGCAGTATTTT.

The J gene is TRBJ1-2, the V gene TRBV11-2; maybe TRBD1 (5 bases). This CDR3 has 15 residues. The germline CDR1 and CDR2 sequences are SGHAT and FQNNGV. The V end was cut by 5 bases, the J end by 2 bases, with 15 bases between. In DNA form, the CDR3 reads TGTGCCAGCAGCCCCCTCAGGGACCGAAACTATGGCTACACCTTC. It translates to CASSPLRDRNYGYTF.

The rearrangement uses TRBV30 and TRBJ1-1; no definite D call. Trimming cost V 5 bases and J 6 bases, with 7 bases left between them. The V gene's germline CDR1 is GTSNPN and CDR2 SVGIG (reference sequence). This CDR3 spans 10 amino acids. The CDR3 loop is CAWSHAEAFF. CDR3 DNA sequence: TGTGCCTGGTCCCACGCTGAAGCTTTCTTT.

The genes are TRBV5-1 and TRBJ2-2; D is uncertain. Germline CDR1 is SGHRS and CDR2 is YFSETQ. The CDR3 totals 14 residues. Trimming removed 0 bases from V and 5 bases from J, with 8 bases in between. CDR3 sequence reads: CASSLGGGTGELFF. CDR3 coding DNA: TGCGCCAGCAGCTTGGGTGGCGGTACCGGGGAGCTGTTTTTT.

The genes are TRBV5-1 and TRBJ2-3; the match to TRBD1 covers 9 bases. The germline CDR1 and CDR2 sequences are SGHRS and YFSETQ. Losses at the gene ends were 6 bases for V and 6 bases for J; bases not matched to a gene: 14. The CDR3 contains 16 residues. CDR3: CASNQPGQGFHDTQYF. The CDR3 nucleotides are TGCGCCAGCAACCAACCGGGACAGGGATTCCACGATACGCAGTATTTT.

The genes are TRBV2 and TRBJ2-3, with 7 bases that match TRBD1. The CDR3 extends over 13 amino acids. Germline V gene data show CDR1 as SNHLY and CDR2 as FYNNEI. V lost 6 bases and J lost 2; bases outside the gene matches: 2. The CDR3 reads CASRGQNTDTQYF. The CDR3 bases are TGTGCCAGCAGGGGACAGAACACAGATACGCAGTATTTT. Variable domain in full (rest from reference TRBV2 and TRBJ2-3): EPEVTQTPSHQVTQMGQEVILRCVPISNHLYFYWYRQILGQKVEFLVSFYNNEISEKSEIFDDQFSVERPDGSNFTLKIRSTKLEDSAMYFCASRGQNTDTQYFGPGTRLTVL.

The chain joins TRBV23-1 to TRBJ1-5; D remains unclear. TRBV23-1 is classed as an ORF, of uncertain function. The CDR3 sequence is 15 residues long. Trimming stripped 8 bases from V and 0 bases from J, with 14 bases between. CDR3 sequence (DNA): TGCGCCAGCGTGAAAAACTGCTATAGCAATCAGCCCCAGCATTTT. This encodes CASVKNCYSNQPQHF.

The DNA of the CDR3 is TGTGCCAGCAGACCATTCCCGGGACAGGGGGCAAATCAGCCCCAGCATTTT. Protein: CASRPFPGQGANQPQHF. The chain is built from TRBV28 and TRBJ1-5; 12 nucleotides match TRBD1. In germline, CDR1 is MDHEN, CDR2 SYDVKM. CDR3 length: 17 residues. The J segment lost 4 bases and the V segment lost 6 bases, leaving 10 bases of the junction unmatched.

V is TRBV2 and J is TRBJ2-1; D uncertain. The germline V and J ends were trimmed by 4 bases and 8 bases, with 9 bases remaining between them. Germline CDR1 is SNHLY and CDR2 is FYNNEI. This CDR3 has 12 residues. In DNA, the CDR3 is TGTGCCAGCAGTGGGACGGTTCATGAGCAGTTCTTC. It is translated as CASSGTVHEQFF. The full variable domain, rest sourced from reference TRBV2 and TRBJ2-1, is EPEVTQTPSHQVTQMGQEVILRCVPISNHLYFYWYRQILGQKVEFLVSFYNNEISEKSEIFDDQFSVERPDGSNFTLKIRSTKLEDSAMYFCASSGTVHEQFFGPGTRLTVL.

This clone was observed once. V usage is TRBV6-5 and J usage is TRBJ1-1; D uncertain. Germline CDR1 is MNHEY and CDR2 is SVGAGI. Trimming took 10 bases from V and 0 from J, leaving 9 bases between them. There are 12 residues in the CDR3. The DNA of the CDR3 is TGTGCCACAGGAGGCATGAACACTGAAGCTTTCTTT. Translation: CATGGMNTEAFF.

The CDR3 loop is CASSPGTSGDNEQFF. CDR3 sequence (DNA): TGTGCCAGCAGTCCAGGGACTAGCGGGGATAATGAGCAGTTCTTC. The rearrangement uses TRBV28 and TRBJ2-1; 13 nucleotides match TRBD2. V gave up 5 bases and J gave up 7 bases; unmatched junction bases: 5. Germline CDR1 MDHEN, CDR2 SYDVKM. The CDR3 loop spans 15 amino acids.

The chain is built from TRBV30 and TRBJ2-5; TRBD2 might be the D (7 bases). The V end lost 5 bases, the J end lost 5 bases, and 15 bases lay between the germline ends. Germline V gene data show CDR1 as GTSNPN and CDR2 as SVGIG (reference sequence). This CDR3 is built from 13 residues. CDR3 DNA sequence: TGTGCCTGGGCCGGGGGGCCTCTGGAGACCCAGTACTTC. It encodes CAWAGGPLETQYF.

The V and J genes are TRBV6-1 and TRBJ1-2; D uncertain. The CDR3 loop spans 14 amino acids. Trimming left V 6 bases short and J 4 bases short, with 15 bases between. Germline-derived CDR1 and CDR2 are MNHNS and SASEGT. CDR3 DNA: TGTGCCAGCAGCATTCCACCAGGAATCTATGGCTACACCTTC. This codes for CASSIPPGIYGYTF.

This chain connects TRBV6-5 to TRBJ2-2; unclear D gene. V lost 4 bases, J lost 3 bases, and 6 bases lay in between. Germline V gene sequence: CDR1 MNHEY, CDR2 SVGAGI. This CDR3 spans 13 amino acids. The DNA for the CDR3 is TGTGCCAGCAGTTCCCCATACACCGGGGAGCTGTTTTTT. It encodes CASSSPYTGELFF.

The rearrangement joins TRBV7-3 to TRBJ2-7; no reliable D call. Trimming left V 4 bases short and J 6 bases short, with 13 bases between. Germline V gene sequence: CDR1 SGHTA, CDR2 FQGTGA. The CDR3 is 13 residues long. CDR3 bases: TGTGCCAGCAGCTCTAACAGTTTCTCCGAGCAGTACTTC. The encoded protein is CASSSNSFSEQYF.

J is TRBJ2-2 and V is TRBV18; 7 bases are a match to TRBD1. CDR3 size: 16 residues. Germline V CDR1 and CDR2: KGHSH, LQKENI. Trimming removed 0 bases from V and 1 base from J; junction bases left unmatched: 2. The CDR3 spells CASSPPDRWNTGELFF. The CDR3 region has the DNA TGTGCCAGCTCACCACCGGACAGGTGGAACACCGGGGAGCTGTTTTTT.

The chain is built from TRBV5-1 and TRBJ1-2; D is undetermined. Germline CDR1 is SGHRS and CDR2 is YFSETQ. V lost 0 bases, J lost 6 bases, and 15 bases lay in between. CDR3 size: 15 residues. The DNA of the CDR3 is TGCGCCAGCAGCTTGGAGGCAGCCGAACGCGATGGCTACACCTTC. Translated: CASSLEAAERDGYTF.

The chain has TRBV14 and TRBJ2-5, with TRBD2 matching 9 bases. Germline V gives CDR1 SGHDN, CDR2 FVKESK. The length of the CDR3 is 16 residues. With 5 bases clipped from V and 4 bases from J, the junction kept 11 bases outside the gene matches. The CDR3 spells CASSSPTSGLPETQYF. The DNA of the CDR3 is TGTGCCAGCAGCTCCCCGACTAGCGGTCTCCCAGAGACCCAGTACTTC.

V and J are TRBV12-5 and TRBJ2-4; D perhaps matches TRBD2 (5 bases). V was trimmed by 6 bases and J by 3 bases, leaving 9 bases between them. Germline values: CDR1 LGHNT, CDR2 FRNRAP. The CDR3 contains 13 residues. The CDR3 protein is CASGSGVKNIQYF. DNA for the CDR3: TGTGCTAGTGGCTCCGGGGTCAAAAACATTCAGTACTTC.